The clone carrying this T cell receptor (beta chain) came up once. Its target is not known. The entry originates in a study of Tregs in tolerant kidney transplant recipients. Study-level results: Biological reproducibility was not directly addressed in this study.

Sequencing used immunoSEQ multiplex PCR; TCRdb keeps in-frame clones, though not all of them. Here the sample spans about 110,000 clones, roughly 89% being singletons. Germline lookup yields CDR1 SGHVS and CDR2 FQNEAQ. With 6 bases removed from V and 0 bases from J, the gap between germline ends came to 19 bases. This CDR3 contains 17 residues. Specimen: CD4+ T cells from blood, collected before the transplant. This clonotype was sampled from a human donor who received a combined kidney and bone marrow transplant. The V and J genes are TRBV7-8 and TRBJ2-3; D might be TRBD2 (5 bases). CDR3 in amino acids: CASSRPRGTSSTDTQYF. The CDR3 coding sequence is TGTGCCAGCAGTCGACCTCGGGGTACCTCTAGCACAGATACGCAGTATTTT.